This entry is about one T cell receptor beta chain. The sample is drawn from a study of blood T cell repertoires in COVID-19. Looking at the study overall: There were acute and convalescent COVID-19 samples, and they came from the United States, Italy and Spain. T cells, B-cell-depleted T cells, or PBMCs supplied cDNA or gDNA.

The CDR3 covers 15 residues. Trimming removed 2 bases from V and 2 bases from J, with 10 bases in between. The germline V gene encodes CDR1 KGHSH and CDR2 LQKENI. Libraries were prepared by immunoSEQ multiplex PCR; TCRdb keeps only in-frame clonotypes and omits some of them. The sample lists 35,000 or so clones; about 85% were seen once. This sequence originates from a man older than 75 with active or convalescent COVID-19. V is TRBV18 and J is TRBJ1-3, with a tentative D call TRBD1 (6 bases). Sequenced material: peripheral blood. The CDR3 loop is CASSPTGTPGNTIYF. The CDR3 coding sequence is TGTGCCAGCTCACCAACCGGGACACCTGGAAACACCATATATTTT.